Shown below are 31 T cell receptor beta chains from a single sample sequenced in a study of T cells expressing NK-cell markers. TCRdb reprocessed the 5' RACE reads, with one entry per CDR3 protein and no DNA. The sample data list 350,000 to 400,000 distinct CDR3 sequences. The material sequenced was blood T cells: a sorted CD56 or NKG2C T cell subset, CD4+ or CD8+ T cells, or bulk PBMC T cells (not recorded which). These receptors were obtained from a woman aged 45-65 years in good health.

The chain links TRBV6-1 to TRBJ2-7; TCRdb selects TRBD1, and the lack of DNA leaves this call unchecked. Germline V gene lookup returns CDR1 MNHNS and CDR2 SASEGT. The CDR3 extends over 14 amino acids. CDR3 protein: CASTLTGFKDEQYF.

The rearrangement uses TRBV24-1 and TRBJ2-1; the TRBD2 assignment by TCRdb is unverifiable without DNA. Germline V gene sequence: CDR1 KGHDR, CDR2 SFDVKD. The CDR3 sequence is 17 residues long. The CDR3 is CATSDPLGAGGYNEQFF.

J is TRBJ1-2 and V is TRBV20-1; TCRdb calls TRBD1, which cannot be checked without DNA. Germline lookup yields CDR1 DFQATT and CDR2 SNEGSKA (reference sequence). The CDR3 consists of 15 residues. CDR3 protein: CSADPGQGLSYGYTF.

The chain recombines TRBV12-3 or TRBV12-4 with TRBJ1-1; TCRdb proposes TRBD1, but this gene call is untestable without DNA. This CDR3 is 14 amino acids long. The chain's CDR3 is CASSLQGRLTEAFF.

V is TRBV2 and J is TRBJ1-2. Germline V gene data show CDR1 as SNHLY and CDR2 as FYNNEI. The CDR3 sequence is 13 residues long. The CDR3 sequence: CASIPDVFNAPTF.

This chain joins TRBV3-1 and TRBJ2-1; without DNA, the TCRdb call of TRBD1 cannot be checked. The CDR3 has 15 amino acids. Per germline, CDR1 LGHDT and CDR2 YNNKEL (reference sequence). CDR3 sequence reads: CASSSGAFSYNEQFF.

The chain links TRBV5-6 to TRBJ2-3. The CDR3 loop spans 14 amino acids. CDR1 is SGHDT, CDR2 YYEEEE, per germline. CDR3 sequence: CASSLVLESDTQYF.

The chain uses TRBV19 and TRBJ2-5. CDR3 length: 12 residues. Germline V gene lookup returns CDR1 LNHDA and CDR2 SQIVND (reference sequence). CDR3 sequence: CASTAKGETQYF.

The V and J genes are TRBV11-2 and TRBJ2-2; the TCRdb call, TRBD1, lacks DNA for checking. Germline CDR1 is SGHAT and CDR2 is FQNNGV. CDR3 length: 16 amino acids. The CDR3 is CASSYLSSPGTGELFF.

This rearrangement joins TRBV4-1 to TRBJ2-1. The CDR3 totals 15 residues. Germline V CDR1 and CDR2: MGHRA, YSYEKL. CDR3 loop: CASSQVKVTYNEQFF.

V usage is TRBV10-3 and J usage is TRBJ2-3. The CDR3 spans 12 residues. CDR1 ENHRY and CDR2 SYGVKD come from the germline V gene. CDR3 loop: CAIKYTSGTQYF.

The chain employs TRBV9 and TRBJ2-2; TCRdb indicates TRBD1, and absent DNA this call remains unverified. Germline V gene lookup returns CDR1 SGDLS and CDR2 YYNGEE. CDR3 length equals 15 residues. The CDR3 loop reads CASNPRDSYTGELFF.

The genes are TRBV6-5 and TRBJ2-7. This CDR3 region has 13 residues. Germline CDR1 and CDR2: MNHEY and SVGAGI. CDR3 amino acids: CASSLSVIEPQYF.

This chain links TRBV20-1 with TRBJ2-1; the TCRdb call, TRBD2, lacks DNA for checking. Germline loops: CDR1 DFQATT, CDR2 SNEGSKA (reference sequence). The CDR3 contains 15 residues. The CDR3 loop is CSAIEAGGGGNEQFF.

The CDR3 sequence: CSARDKEGGTKPREQYF. The chain uses TRBV20-1 and TRBJ2-7; without DNA, the TCRdb call of TRBD1 cannot be checked. Germline V CDR1 and CDR2: DFQATT, SNEGSKA (reference sequence). This CDR3 contains 17 residues.

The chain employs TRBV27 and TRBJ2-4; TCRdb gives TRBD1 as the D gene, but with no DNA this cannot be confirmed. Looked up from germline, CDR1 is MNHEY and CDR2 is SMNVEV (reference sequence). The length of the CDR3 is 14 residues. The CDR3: CASNPGGAKNIQYF.

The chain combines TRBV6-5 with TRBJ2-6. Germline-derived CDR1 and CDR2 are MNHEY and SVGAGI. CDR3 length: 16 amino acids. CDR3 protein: CASSSPKVSGANVLTF.

The chain's CDR3 is CASSLRPRGETQYF. The rearrangement links TRBV27 to TRBJ2-5. Germline CDR1 is MNHEY and CDR2 is SMNVEV (reference sequence). The CDR3 runs 14 residues.

The CDR3 protein is CSVGTLLTGELFF. The rearrangement links TRBV29-1 to TRBJ2-2; there is no DNA to check the TCRdb D call of TRBD1. This CDR3 spans 13 amino acids. Germline V lookup: CDR1 SQVTM, CDR2 ANQGSEA.

The CDR3 here is CATSRGSSNDQPQHF. The chain employs TRBV15 and TRBJ1-5. CDR3 length equals 15 residues. Germline loops: CDR1 LNHNV, CDR2 YYDKDF (reference sequence).

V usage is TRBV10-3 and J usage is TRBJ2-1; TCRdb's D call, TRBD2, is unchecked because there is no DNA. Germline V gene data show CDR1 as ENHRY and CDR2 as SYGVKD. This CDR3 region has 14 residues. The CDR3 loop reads CAISVGGRNNEQFF.

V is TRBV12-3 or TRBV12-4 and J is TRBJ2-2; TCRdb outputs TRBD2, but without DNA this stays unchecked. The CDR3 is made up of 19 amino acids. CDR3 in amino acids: CASSGTSGRALKNTGELFF.

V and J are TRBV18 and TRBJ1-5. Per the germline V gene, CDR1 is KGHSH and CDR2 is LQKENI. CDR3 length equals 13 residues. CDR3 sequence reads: CASSVIEDGAQHF.

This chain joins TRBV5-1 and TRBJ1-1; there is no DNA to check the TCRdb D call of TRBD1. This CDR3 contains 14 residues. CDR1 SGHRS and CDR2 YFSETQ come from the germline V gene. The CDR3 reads CASTRDSDNTEAFF.

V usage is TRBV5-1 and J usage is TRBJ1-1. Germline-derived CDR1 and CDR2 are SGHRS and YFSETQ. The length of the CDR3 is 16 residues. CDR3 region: CASSLRQGFGNTEAFF. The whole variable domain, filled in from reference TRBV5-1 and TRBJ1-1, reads KAGVTQTPRYLIKTRGQQVTLSCSPISGHRSVSWYQQTPGQGLQFLFEYFSETQRNKGNFPGRFSGRQFSNSRSEMNVSTLELGDSALYLCASSLRQGFGNTEAFFGQGTRLTVV.

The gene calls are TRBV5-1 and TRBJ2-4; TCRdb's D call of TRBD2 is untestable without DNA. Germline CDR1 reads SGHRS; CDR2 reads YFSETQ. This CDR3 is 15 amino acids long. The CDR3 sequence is CASSAGLEVKNIQYF.

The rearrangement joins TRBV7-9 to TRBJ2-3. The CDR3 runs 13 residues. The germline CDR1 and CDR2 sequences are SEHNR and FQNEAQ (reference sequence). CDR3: CASSVKGTDTQYF. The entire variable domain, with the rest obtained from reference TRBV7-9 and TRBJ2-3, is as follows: DTGVSQNPRHKITKRGQNVTFRCDPISEHNRLYWYRQTLGQGPEFLTYFQNEAQLEKSRLLSDRFSAERPKGSFSTLEIQRTEQGDSAMYLCASSVKGTDTQYFGPGTRLTVL.

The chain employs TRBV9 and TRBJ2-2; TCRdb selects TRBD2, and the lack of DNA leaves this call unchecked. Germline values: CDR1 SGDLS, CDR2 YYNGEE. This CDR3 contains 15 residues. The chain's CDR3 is CASSVAGGRTGELFF.

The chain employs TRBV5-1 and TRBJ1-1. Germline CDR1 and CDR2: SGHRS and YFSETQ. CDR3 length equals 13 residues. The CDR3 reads CASSRSGDTEAFF.

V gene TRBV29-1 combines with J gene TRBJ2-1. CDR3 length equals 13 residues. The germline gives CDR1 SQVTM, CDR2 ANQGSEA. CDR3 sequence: CSVEVKLDNEQFF.

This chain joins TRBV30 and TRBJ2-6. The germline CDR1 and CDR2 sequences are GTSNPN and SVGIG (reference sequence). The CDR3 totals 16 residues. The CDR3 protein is CAWSPLRSSGANVLTF.